This T cell receptor (beta chain) was recovered during a study of T cells in Graves' hyperthyroidism and ophthalmopathy. Points from the study as a whole: Most clonotypes expanded in thyroid above 0.001 were likewise present in blood.

Germline V gene sequence: CDR1 SGHAT, CDR2 FQNNGV. The trim removed 5 bases at V and 1 base at J, leaving 7 bases unmatched. This CDR3 spans 18 amino acids. As to this clonotype: The antigen is unknown.

Researchers amplified the TCR beta CDR3 regions from RNA transcripts. Using the HTBI primer set, a first-round RT-PCR was run on the TCR CDR3. TCRdb analysed the multiplex PCR reads with MiXCR anew, one entry per CDR3 protein. The sample yields some 500,000 distinct CDR3 sequences, about an eighth seen once. Sequencing was carried out using blood. The sequence was collected from a woman aged 18-29 years with Graves' hyperthyroidism. The chain couples TRBV11-2 to TRBJ2-1, with TRBD2 matching over 14 bases. DNA for the CDR3: TGTGCCAGCAGCAAGGGACTAGCGGGAGTTAATTCCTACAATGAGCAGTTCTTC. Encoded protein: CASSKGLAGVNSYNEQFF.